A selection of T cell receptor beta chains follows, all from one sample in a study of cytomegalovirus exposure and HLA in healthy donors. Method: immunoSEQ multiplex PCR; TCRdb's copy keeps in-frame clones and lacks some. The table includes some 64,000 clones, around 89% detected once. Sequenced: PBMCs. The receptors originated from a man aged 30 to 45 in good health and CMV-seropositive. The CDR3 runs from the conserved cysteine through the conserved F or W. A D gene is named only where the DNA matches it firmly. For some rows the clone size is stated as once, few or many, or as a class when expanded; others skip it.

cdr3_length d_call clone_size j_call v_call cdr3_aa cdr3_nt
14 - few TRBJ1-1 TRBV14 CASSQETRASEAFF TGTGCCAGCAGCCAAGAGACGAGGGCGAGTGAAGCTTTCTTT
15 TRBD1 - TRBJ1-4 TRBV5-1 CASSLGTGPNEKLFF TGCGCCAGCAGCTTAGGGACAGGGCCCAATGAAAAACTGTTTTTT
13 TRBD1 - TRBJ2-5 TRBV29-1 CSVRPTGGETQYF TGCAGCGTTCGCCCGACAGGGGGCGAGACCCAGTACTTC
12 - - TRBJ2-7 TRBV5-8 CASSLAYYEQYF TGTGCCAGCAGCTTGGCTTACTACGAGCAGTACTTC
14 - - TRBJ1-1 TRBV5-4 CASSLDDSGTEAFF TGTGCCAGCAGCTTGGACGACAGTGGCACTGAAGCTTTCTTT
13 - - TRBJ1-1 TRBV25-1 CASSEYNDSEAFF TGTGCCAGCAGTGAATACAATGACAGTGAAGCTTTCTTT
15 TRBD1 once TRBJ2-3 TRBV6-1 CASSGGTGVRDTQYF TGTGCCAGCAGTGGCGGGACAGGGGTTAGAGATACGCAGTATTTT
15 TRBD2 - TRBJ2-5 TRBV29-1 CSAGGGTSGGETQYF TGCAGCGCCGGAGGGGGGACTAGCGGGGGAGAGACCCAGTACTTC
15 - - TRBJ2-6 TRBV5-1 CASSPDSSGANVLTF TGCGCCAGCAGCCCGGACAGCTCTGGGGCCAACGTCCTGACTTTC
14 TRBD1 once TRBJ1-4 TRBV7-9 CASSGTATNEKLFF TGTGCCAGCAGTGGGACAGCAACTAATGAAAAACTGTTTTTT
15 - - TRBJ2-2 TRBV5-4 CARGPVASNTGELFF TGTGCCAGGGGTCCGGTAGCCTCGAACACCGGGGAGCTGTTTTTT
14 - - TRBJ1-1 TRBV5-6 CASSLGYRVTEAFF TGTGCCAGCAGCTTGGGCTACAGGGTGACTGAAGCTTTCTTT
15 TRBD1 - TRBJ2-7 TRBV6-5 CASSWDRGPNYEQYF TGTGCCAGCAGCTGGGACAGGGGCCCGAACTACGAGCAGTACTTC
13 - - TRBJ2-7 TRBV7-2 CASSLVLYYEQYF TGTGCCAGCAGCTTAGTCTTGTATTACGAGCAGTACTTC
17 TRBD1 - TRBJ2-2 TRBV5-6 CASLFTFRGLNTGELFF TGTGCCAGCCTGTTTACCTTCAGGGGGCTGAACACCGGGGAGCTGTTTTTT
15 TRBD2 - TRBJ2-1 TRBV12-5 CASGFGTSGYNEQFF TGTGCTAGTGGTTTCGGGACTAGCGGTTACAATGAGCAGTTCTTC
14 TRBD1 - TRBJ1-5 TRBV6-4 CATHRDRGNQPQHF TGTGCCACCCACCGGGACAGAGGCAATCAGCCCCAGCATTTT
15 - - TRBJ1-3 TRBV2 CASREQGGFGNTIYF TGTGCCAGCAGGGAACAGGGAGGTTTTGGAAACACCATATATTTT
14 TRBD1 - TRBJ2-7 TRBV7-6 CASSSPGQGYEQYF TGTGCCAGCAGCTCTCCGGGACAGGGCTACGAGCAGTACTTC
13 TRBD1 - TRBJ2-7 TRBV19 CASSTTGGNEQYF TGTGCCAGTAGTACGACAGGGGGCAACGAGCAGTACTTC
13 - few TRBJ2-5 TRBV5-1 CASSRGLQETQYF TGCGCCAGCAGCAGGGGTCTTCAAGAGACCCAGTACTTC
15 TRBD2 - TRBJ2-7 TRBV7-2 CASSSGLAGAYEQYF TGTGCCAGCAGCTCGGGACTAGCGGGAGCCTACGAGCAGTACTTC
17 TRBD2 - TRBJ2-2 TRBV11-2 CASSSSLAALNTGELFF TGTGCCAGCAGCTCCTCTCTAGCGGCATTGAACACCGGGGAGCTGTTTTTT
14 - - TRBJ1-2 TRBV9 CASSVESQNYGYTF TGTGCCAGCAGCGTAGAATCCCAGAACTATGGCTACACCTTC
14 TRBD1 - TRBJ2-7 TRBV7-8 CASSFTGVPYEQYF TGTGCCAGCAGCTTCACAGGGGTTCCCTACGAGCAGTACTTC
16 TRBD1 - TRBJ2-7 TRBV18 CASSPGHGTGVYEQYF TGTGCCAGCTCACCAGGGCATGGGACAGGGGTCTACGAGCAGTACTTC
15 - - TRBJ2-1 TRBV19 CASREEATSYNEQFF TGTGCCAGTAGGGAAGAGGCTACCTCCTACAATGAGCAGTTCTTC
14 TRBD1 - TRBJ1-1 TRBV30 CAWSGGDRGPEAFF TGTGCCTGGAGTGGAGGGGACAGGGGCCCTGAAGCTTTCTTT
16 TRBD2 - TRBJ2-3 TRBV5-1 CASSLGASGAPNTQYF TGCGCCAGCAGCTTGGGGGCTAGCGGGGCGCCTAATACGCAGTATTTT
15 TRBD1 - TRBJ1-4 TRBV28 CASSEQGANREKLFF TGTGCCAGCAGTGAACAGGGGGCTAATCGAGAAAAACTGTTTTTT
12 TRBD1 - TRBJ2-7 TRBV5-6 CASNRGSYEQYF TGTGCCAGCAACAGGGGCTCCTACGAGCAGTACTTC
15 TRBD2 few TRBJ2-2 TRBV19 CASSRLAGEVGELFF TGTGCCAGTAGTAGGCTAGCGGGAGAAGTCGGGGAGCTGTTTTTT
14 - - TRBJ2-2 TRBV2 CASRAGTTTGELFF TGTGCCAGCAGAGCAGGAACGACGACCGGGGAGCTGTTTTTT
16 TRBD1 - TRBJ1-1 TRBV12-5 CASGLVAGGLNTEAFF TGTGCTAGTGGTTTGGTGGCAGGGGGTCTTAACACTGAAGCTTTCTTT
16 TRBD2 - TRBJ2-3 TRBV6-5 CASSYSGGRVGDTQYF TGTGCCAGCAGTTACTCGGGGGGGAGGGTAGGAGATACGCAGTATTTT
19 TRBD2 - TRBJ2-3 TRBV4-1 CASSQDTAGPLSSTDTQYF TGCGCCAGCAGCCAAGATACAGCGGGGCCCCTATCAAGCACAGATACGCAGTATTTT
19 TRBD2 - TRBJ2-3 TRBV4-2 CASSQGGRLAPSFTDTQYF TGTGCCAGCAGCCAAGGCGGGCGACTAGCCCCTTCCTTCACAGATACGCAGTATTTT
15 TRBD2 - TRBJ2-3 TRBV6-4 CASSEGAGGTDTQYF TGTGCCAGCAGTGAGGGAGCGGGAGGCACAGATACGCAGTATTTT
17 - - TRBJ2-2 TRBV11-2 CASSFPAAGANTGELFF TGTGCCAGCAGCTTCCCCGCAGCAGGTGCGAACACCGGGGAGCTGTTTTTT
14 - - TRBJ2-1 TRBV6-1 CASSEALRGGEQFF TGTGCCAGCAGTGAAGCGCTTAGGGGAGGTGAGCAGTTCTTC
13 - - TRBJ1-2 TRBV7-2 CASSLGGSTAYTF TGTGCCAGCAGCTTAGGAGGGTCTACAGCCTACACCTTC
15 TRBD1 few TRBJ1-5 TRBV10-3 CAISELRQGNQPQHF TGTGCCATCAGTGAGCTTCGACAGGGGAATCAGCCCCAGCATTTT
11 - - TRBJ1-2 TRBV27 CASSQGGGYTF TGTGCCAGCAGCCAAGGCGGTGGCTACACCTTC
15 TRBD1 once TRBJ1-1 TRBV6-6 CAGSSGTVMNTEAFF TGTGCCGGCAGTTCCGGGACAGTCATGAACACTGAAGCTTTCTTT
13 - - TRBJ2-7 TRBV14 CASRGSSTYEQYF TGTGCCAGCAGGGGCTCTTCAACCTACGAGCAGTACTTC
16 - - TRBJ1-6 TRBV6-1 CASSETPQEYNSPLHF TGTGCCAGCAGTGAAACCCCTCAGGAATATAATTCACCCCTCCACTTT
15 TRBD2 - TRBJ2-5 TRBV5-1 CASVLGGTLGETQYF TGCGCCAGCGTCCTGGGGGGGACCCTGGGGGAGACCCAGTACTTC
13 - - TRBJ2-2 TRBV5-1 CASRDSLTGELFF TGCGCCAGCAGGGACAGCCTCACCGGGGAGCTGTTTTTT
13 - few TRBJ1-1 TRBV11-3 CASSLDEREGTFF TGTGCCAGCAGCTTAGATGAGCGGGAGGGGACTTTCTTT